The present T cell receptor (beta chain) was sequenced within a study of technical replicates of blood from a few donors. Generated by immunoSEQ multiplex PCR, the TCRdb table keeps only in-frame clones and is missing some. Here the sample spans 85,000 to 100,000 clones, roughly 96% being singletons. V shed 6 bases, J shed 4 bases, and the junction held 3 bases outside the gene matches. Germline V gene lookup returns CDR1 MDHEN and CDR2 SYDVKM. The CDR3 is made up of 13 amino acids. This receptor was taken from a human donor in good health. The gene calls are TRBV28 and TRBJ2-7, with TRBD1 identical over 10 bases. Sequencing was done on a sample of T cells isolated from PBMCs. The CDR3 DNA sequence: TGTGCCAGCAGAGGGACAGGGGTTTACGAGCAGTACTTC. It specifies CASRGTGVYEQYF.